The 23 T cell receptor beta chains presented below share a single source sample, sequenced in a study of cytomegalovirus exposure and HLA in healthy donors. Vbeta (60) and Jbeta (13) primers were used in the PCR. Repertoires were generated with immunoSEQ multiplex PCR, while TCRdb's copy carries only in-frame clones and drops some. The repertoire consists of some 130,000 clones, with 70% to 80% occurring once and the leading ten covering approximately 2.6%. Sequencing used PBMCs. The receptors shown here come from a human donor in good health.

The V gene is TRBV2, the J gene TRBJ1-1, with TRBD1 matching over 8 bases. The V gene end was trimmed by 7 bases and the J gene end by 0 bases; junction bases not matched to a gene: 7. The CDR3 is 15 amino acids. Germline loops: CDR1 SNHLY, CDR2 FYNNEI. The CDR3 protein is CASKAGGWVNTEAFF. CDR3 DNA sequence: TGTGCCAGCAAGGCAGGGGGCTGGGTGAACACTGAAGCTTTCTTT.

This chain connects TRBV6-5 to TRBJ1-2; TRBD1 might be the D (6 bases). CDR3 length equals 13 residues. The V gene lost 5 bases and the J gene lost 4 bases, with 11 bases spanning the gap. Germline assignment: CDR1 MNHEY and CDR2 SVGAGI. CDR3 protein: CASSQTGIYGYTF. For the CDR3, the DNA is TGTGCCAGCAGTCAAACAGGGATCTATGGCTACACCTTC.

CDR3 region: CAISPGTLTDTQYF. For the CDR3, the DNA is TGTGCCATCAGTCCCGGGACACTCACAGATACGCAGTATTTT. The V and J genes are TRBV10-3 and TRBJ2-3; possibly TRBD1 for D (6 bases). Trimming left V 5 bases short and J 2 bases short, with 11 bases between. The CDR3 sequence is 14 residues long. Germline loops: CDR1 ENHRY, CDR2 SYGVKD.

The rearrangement uses TRBV7-2 and TRBJ2-1; 7 positions agree with TRBD2. CDR1 and CDR2 (germline): SGHTA, FQGNSA. J was trimmed by 2 bases and V by 5 bases; bases with no gene match: 6. This CDR3 spans 15 amino acids. CDR3 in amino acids: CASSPQAGTYNEQFF. CDR3 sequence (DNA): TGTGCCAGCAGCCCCCAAGCGGGGACCTACAATGAGCAGTTCTTC.

This chain uses TRBV27 with TRBJ1-1; D is perhaps TRBD1 (5 bases). The germline V gene encodes CDR1 MNHEY and CDR2 SMNVEV (reference sequence). The CDR3 is made up of 12 amino acids. V lost 6 bases, J lost 1 base, and 6 bases lay in between. DNA of the CDR3: TGTGCCAGCAGAACAGGGAACACTGAAGCTTTCTTT. Its protein product is CASRTGNTEAFF.

The chain carries TRBV5-1 and TRBJ2-1; D may be TRBD1 (5 bases). The CDR3 has 14 residues. V dropped 5 bases and J dropped 6 bases, with 15 bases sitting between them. CDR1 and CDR2 (germline): SGHRS, YFSETQ. For the CDR3, the DNA is TGCGCCAGCAGTGAAGGGGCGGTGGGCAATGAGCAGTTCTTC. Translation: CASSEGAVGNEQFF.

J is TRBJ2-7 and V is TRBV7-2; D is ambiguous. Trimming removed 5 bases at V and 0 bases at J, with 2 bases between. CDR3 length: 11 residues. The germline V gene encodes CDR1 SGHTA and CDR2 FQGNSA. Here the CDR3 reads CASSRSYEQYF. The CDR3, as DNA: TGTGCCAGCAGCCGCTCCTACGAGCAGTACTTC.

The chain links TRBV5-6 to TRBJ2-7; 8 nucleotides agree with TRBD2. Germline-derived CDR1 and CDR2 are SGHDT and YYEEEE. The V gene end was trimmed by 4 bases and the J gene end by 6 bases; junction bases not matched to a gene: 12. The CDR3 length is 15 residues. CDR3 bases: TGTGCCAGCAGCCAGGGACTAGTGGTGATTCGCGAGCAGTACTTC. Translation: CASSQGLVVIREQYF.

The chain is built from TRBV2 and TRBJ1-1, with TRBD1 identical over 11 bases. The ends lost 6 bases at V and 7 bases at J; junction bases unmatched: 7. The CDR3 spans 14 residues. The germline CDR1 and CDR2 sequences are SNHLY and FYNNEI. Here the CDR3 reads CASSKGQGAVEAFF. For the CDR3, the DNA is TGTGCCAGCAGCAAAGGACAGGGGGCCGTTGAAGCTTTCTTT.

This chain connects TRBV7-9 to TRBJ1-2; 8 bases line up with TRBD1. There are 14 residues in the CDR3. The junction had 4 bases not matched to a gene; V was cut back by 1 base and J by 6 bases. Germline lookup yields CDR1 SEHNR and CDR2 FQNEAQ (reference sequence). This CDR3 reads CASSLDNRGDGYTF. Written as DNA, the CDR3 is TGTGCCAGCAGCTTAGATAACAGGGGGGATGGCTACACCTTC.

This clone was recorded a few times. This chain connects TRBV5-1 to TRBJ2-2; 14 positions agree with TRBD2. Germline V gives CDR1 SGHRS, CDR2 YFSETQ. CDR3 length: 17 residues. V gave up 4 bases and J gave up 5 bases; unmatched junction bases: 7. CDR3 DNA: TGCGCCAGCAGCGGACTAGCGGGAGGTTTACGGACCGGGGAGCTGTTTTTT. This gives the protein CASSGLAGGLRTGELFF.

CDR3 nucleotide sequence: TGTGCCAGCAGCCAAGAGGGACTAGCGGGAAATGAGCAGTTCTTC. Translating it yields CASSQEGLAGNEQFF. The chain combines TRBV4-2 with TRBJ2-1, with 13 bases that match TRBD2. This CDR3 contains 15 residues. V gave up 0 bases and J gave up 7 bases; unmatched junction bases: 0. The V gene's germline CDR1 is LGHNA and CDR2 YNFKEQ.

The genes are TRBV11-2 and TRBJ1-2; TRBD1 matches at 11 bases. The germline V gene encodes CDR1 SGHAT and CDR2 FQNNGV. There are 15 residues in the CDR3. J lost 4 bases, V lost 5 bases, and 6 bases had no gene match. The CDR3 here is CASSPGTGGGYGYTF. The CDR3 bases are TGTGCCAGCAGCCCCGGGACAGGGGGAGGCTATGGCTACACCTTC.

The chain links TRBV25-1 to TRBJ2-1; D may be TRBD1 (7 bases). Trimming removed 6 bases from V and 5 bases from J, with 17 bases in between. There are 15 residues in the CDR3. Germline CDR1 reads MGHDK; CDR2 reads SYGVNS. CDR3 sequence (DNA): TGTGCCAGCAGCTGGACTATGACAGGGCACAATGAGCAGTTCTTC. As protein: CASSWTMTGHNEQFF.

CDR3 nucleotides: TGTGCCAGTAGTAGAACTATCAGCGGGGGTTACGAGCAGTACTTC. The encoded protein is CASSRTISGGYEQYF. This chain joins TRBV19 and TRBJ2-7, with 8 bases fitting TRBD2. CDR3 length equals 15 residues. The V segment lost 4 bases and the J segment 4 bases; nucleotides outside the gene matches: 9. Per germline, CDR1 LNHDA and CDR2 SQIVND (reference sequence).

The chain joins TRBV19 to TRBJ1-6, with unresolved D. Germline-derived CDR1 and CDR2 are LNHDA and SQIVND (reference sequence). Trimming removed 1 base from V and 7 bases from J, with 8 bases in between. The CDR3 is made up of 14 amino acids. The CDR3 loop reads CASSIAYGNSPLHF. The CDR3 DNA follows: TGTGCCAGTAGTATAGCTTATGGCAATTCACCCCTCCACTTT.

The CDR3 protein is CASSTGLAPYNEQFF. As DNA, the CDR3 is TGTGCCAGCAGCACGGGACTAGCGCCTTACAATGAGCAGTTCTTC. This chain links TRBV7-3 with TRBJ2-1, with 10 bases matching TRBD2. CDR3 length equals 15 residues. The trim removed 5 bases at V and 4 bases at J, leaving 5 bases unmatched. The V gene's germline CDR1 is SGHTA and CDR2 FQGTGA.

The chain links TRBV11-2 to TRBJ2-7; a weak D match, TRBD2 (6 bases). Trimming took 2 bases from V and 2 from J, leaving 10 bases between them. CDR3 length: 14 amino acids. Germline V gives CDR1 SGHAT, CDR2 FQNNGV. The CDR3 DNA reads as TGTGCCAGCAGCTTATGGGGACTCGCCTACGAGCAGTACTTC. Residues: CASSLWGLAYEQYF.

The chain uses TRBV4-2 and TRBJ2-6; 9 bases align to TRBD1. Germline values: CDR1 LGHNA, CDR2 YNFKEQ. Trimming took 3 bases from V and 2 from J; bases not matched to a gene: 11. The CDR3 loop spans 19 amino acids. The CDR3 protein is CASSQEPGQGGAGANVLTF. The CDR3 bases are TGTGCCAGCAGCCAGGAACCGGGACAGGGAGGAGCTGGGGCCAACGTCCTGACTTTC.

The rearrangement uses TRBV29-1 and TRBJ2-1; D is unclear. There are 16 residues in the CDR3. The germline V gene has CDR1 SQVTM and CDR2 ANQGSEA. Between the trimmed V and J ends, which lost 2 bases and 5 bases, there was a span of 19 bases. The CDR3 here is CSVESTAGGANNEQFF. The CDR3 DNA follows: TGCAGCGTTGAATCCACGGCAGGTGGTGCCAACAATGAGCAGTTCTTC.

V gene TRBV29-1 combines with J gene TRBJ2-3; no firm D call. Germline CDR1 reads SQVTM; CDR2 reads ANQGSEA. The V end lost 6 bases, the J end lost 0 bases, and 13 bases lay between the germline ends. This CDR3 is 14 amino acids long. CDR3 DNA: TGCAGCGTACGACTGGCTATAAGCACAGATACGCAGTATTTT. It specifies CSVRLAISTDTQYF.

The rearrangement links TRBV2 to TRBJ2-5, with 8 nucleotides matching TRBD2. CDR3 length equals 16 residues. J was trimmed by 11 bases and V by 0 bases; bases with no gene match: 14. In germline, CDR1 is SNHLY, CDR2 FYNNEI. As DNA, the CDR3 is TGTGCCAGCAGTGAAGCAGTAGCGGGGCGGTCCCGGGAGCAGTACTTC. Translating gives CASSEAVAGRSREQYF. The variable domain in full, with the rest retrieved from reference TRBV2 and TRBJ2-5, is EPEVTQTPSHQVTQMGQEVILRCVPISNHLYFYWYRQILGQKVEFLVSFYNNEISEKSEIFDDQFSVERPDGSNFTLKIRSTKLEDSAMYFCASSEAVAGRSREQYFGPGTRLLVL.

The chain links TRBV9 to TRBJ1-6; a weak D match, TRBD1 (6 bases). The germline CDR1 and CDR2 sequences are SGDLS and YYNGEE. The CDR3 has 15 residues. Trimming removed 0 bases from V and 7 bases from J, with 11 bases in between. This CDR3 is CASSVVGHGNSPLHF. DNA for the CDR3: TGTGCCAGCAGCGTAGTGGGACACGGAAATTCACCCCTCCACTTT.